These T cell receptor beta chains were read from a single sample in a study of T-cell reconstitution after alpha-beta-depleted transplantation in children. From the PCR reads, TCRdb called clonotypes with MiXCR, one entry per CDR3 protein. The sample carries approximately 350,000 distinct CDR3 sequences, under 20% recorded once. The material sequenced was PBMCs, mostly from graft donor cells, taken 360 days after TCRalphabeta/CD19-depleted stem cell transplant. The receptors come from a male patient aged 2 to 9 who had a stem cell transplant for acute lymphoblastic leukemia, so the T cells may come from the graft donor. Both conserved end residues are part of each CDR3.

v_gene	j_gene	CDR3aa
TRBV28	TRBJ2-6	CASRKAGANSGANVLTF
TRBV29-1	TRBJ1-6	CSVIQGVGSPLHF
TRBV9	TRBJ1-6	CASSAEPWGSPLHF
TRBV28	TRBJ1-2	CASSLRGTGYDYTF
TRBV12-3/TRBV12-4	TRBJ2-2	CASSGRESAGELFF
TRBV29-1	TRBJ2-3	CSAILEGRRTDTQYF
TRBV29-1	TRBJ2-2	CSVRTRENPLNTGELFF
TRBV29-1	TRBJ2-2	CSATQGAGELFF
TRBV6-2/TRBV6-3	TRBJ2-1	CASSYSIYVTSFFGEQFF
TRBV11-2	TRBJ2-7	CASSSGSLGRLYEQYF
TRBV7-9	TRBJ1-2	CASSFREWGYTF
TRBV12-3/TRBV12-4	TRBJ2-1	CASSWDTRGNNEQFF
TRBV4-1	TRBJ1-1	CASSRGFYTEAFF
TRBV29-1	TRBJ2-3	CSVGPRADTQYF
TRBV15	TRBJ2-7	CATSRDKGTGRWAYEQYF
TRBV28	TRBJ2-7	CASSYLAGAYEQYF
TRBV4-1	TRBJ2-3	CASSHFAEGDIQDTQYF
TRBV5-5	TRBJ2-5	CASSSPLSGGRRQETQYF
TRBV20-1	TRBJ2-1	CSAQIAGNEQFF
TRBV18	TRBJ2-1	CASSLGLAGGHEQFF
TRBV6-5	TRBJ2-2	CASSYGGSDTGELFF
TRBV4-1	TRBJ2-2	CASSQVLANAGELFF
TRBV28	TRBJ2-1	CASSLRLAGVREQFF
TRBV28	TRBJ1-4	CASTMGTGDGEKLFF
TRBV11-2	TRBJ2-3	CASTREGTQYF
TRBV4-3	TRBJ2-7	CASSQDIAGGPYEQYF
TRBV28	TRBJ2-1	CASTSAGVSYNEQFF
TRBV7-2	TRBJ2-1	CASSSTVRGNEQFF
TRBV6-2/TRBV6-3	TRBJ2-1	CASSYSLAGVSSSYNGQFF
TRBV28	TRBJ2-3	CASSDQTDTQYF
TRBV4-1	TRBJ2-1	CASSNPGLALDEQFF
TRBV12-3/TRBV12-4	TRBJ2-1	CASSLVLAGEDEQFF
TRBV20-1	TRBJ2-1	CSARLAGEPYNEQFF
TRBV4-3	TRBJ2-7	CASSQEGGRSYEQYF
TRBV29-1	TRBJ2-1	CSVERSYNEQFF
TRBV4-1	TRBJ2-6	CASSQGSRVVSGANVLTF
TRBV4-3	TRBJ1-4	CASSQEGMVEEKLFF
TRBV12-3/TRBV12-4	TRBJ1-3	CASSPLGQTLANTIYF
TRBV7-9	TRBJ1-4	CASSLPGGREKLFF
TRBV18	TRBJ2-2	CATAPGTGELFF
TRBV7-2	TRBJ1-1	CASSFGQVNTEAFF
TRBV7-6	TRBJ2-1	CASSLRDTRNEQFF
TRBV12-3/TRBV12-4	TRBJ1-6	CASSFGPGNSPLHF
TRBV27	TRBJ2-5	CASSRGGKETQYF
TRBV30	TRBJ2-4	CAWSGSAKNIQYF
TRBV6-2/TRBV6-3	TRBJ2-5	CASTKQGDRETQYF
TRBV7-3	TRBJ2-6	CASSLEATRANVLTF
TRBV15	TRBJ2-3	CATRSRTGNTDTQYF